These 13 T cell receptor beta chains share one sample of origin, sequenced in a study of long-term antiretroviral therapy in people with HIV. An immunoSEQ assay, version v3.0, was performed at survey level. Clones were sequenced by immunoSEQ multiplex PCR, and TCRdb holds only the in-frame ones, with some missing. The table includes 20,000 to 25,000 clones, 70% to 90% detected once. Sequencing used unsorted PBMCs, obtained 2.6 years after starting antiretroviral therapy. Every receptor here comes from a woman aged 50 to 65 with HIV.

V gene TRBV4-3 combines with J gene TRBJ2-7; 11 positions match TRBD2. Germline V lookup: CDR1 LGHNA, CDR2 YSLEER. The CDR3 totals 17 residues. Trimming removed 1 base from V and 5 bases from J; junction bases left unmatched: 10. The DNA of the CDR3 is TGCGCCAGCAGCCAAGCCTACTTCCTAGCGGGAGGCCACGAGCAGTACTTC. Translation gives CASSQAYFLAGGHEQYF.

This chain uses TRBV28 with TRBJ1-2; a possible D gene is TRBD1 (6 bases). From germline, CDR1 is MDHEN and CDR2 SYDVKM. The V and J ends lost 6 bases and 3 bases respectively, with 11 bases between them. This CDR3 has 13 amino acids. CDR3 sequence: CASRGGFDYGYTF. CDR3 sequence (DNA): TGTGCCAGCAGAGGGGGTTTTGACTATGGCTACACCTTC.

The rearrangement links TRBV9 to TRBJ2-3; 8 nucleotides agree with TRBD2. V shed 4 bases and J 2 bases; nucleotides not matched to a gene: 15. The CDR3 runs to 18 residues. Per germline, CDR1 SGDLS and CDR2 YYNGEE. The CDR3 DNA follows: TGTGCCAGCAGCAGACTTTATCCCGGGACTAGTATCACAGATACGCAGTATTTT. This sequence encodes CASSRLYPGTSITDTQYF.

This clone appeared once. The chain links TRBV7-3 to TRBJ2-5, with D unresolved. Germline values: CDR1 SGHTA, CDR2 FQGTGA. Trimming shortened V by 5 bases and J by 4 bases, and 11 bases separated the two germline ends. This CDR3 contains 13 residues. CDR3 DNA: TGTGCCAGCAGCCCGGGCCCCGTAGAGACCCAGTACTTC. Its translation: CASSPGPVETQYF.

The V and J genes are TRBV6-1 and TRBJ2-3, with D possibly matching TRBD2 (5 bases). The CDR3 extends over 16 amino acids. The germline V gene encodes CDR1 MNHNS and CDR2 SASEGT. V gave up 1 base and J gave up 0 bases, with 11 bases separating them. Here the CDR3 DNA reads TGTGCCAGCAGTGAAGAGATTGAGCGGAGCACAGATACGCAGTATTTT. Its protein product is CASSEEIERSTDTQYF.

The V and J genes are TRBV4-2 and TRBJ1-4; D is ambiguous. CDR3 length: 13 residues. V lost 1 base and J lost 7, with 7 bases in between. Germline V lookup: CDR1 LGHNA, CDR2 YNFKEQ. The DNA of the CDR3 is TGTGCCAGCAGCCAAGCCGACGTTGAAAAACTGTTTTTT. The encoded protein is CASSQADVEKLFF.

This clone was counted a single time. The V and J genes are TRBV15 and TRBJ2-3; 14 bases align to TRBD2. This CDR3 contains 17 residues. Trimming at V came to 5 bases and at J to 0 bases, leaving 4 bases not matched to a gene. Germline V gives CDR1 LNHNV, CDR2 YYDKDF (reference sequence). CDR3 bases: TGTGCCACCAGCGGACTAGCGGGAGGTTCTAGCACAGATACGCAGTATTTT. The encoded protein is CATSGLAGGSSTDTQYF.

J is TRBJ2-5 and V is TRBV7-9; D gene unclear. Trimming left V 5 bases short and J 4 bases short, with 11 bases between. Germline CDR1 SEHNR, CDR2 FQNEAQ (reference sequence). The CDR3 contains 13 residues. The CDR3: CASSPEVGETQYF. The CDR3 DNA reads TGTGCCAGCAGCCCCGAAGTGGGAGAGACCCAGTACTTC.

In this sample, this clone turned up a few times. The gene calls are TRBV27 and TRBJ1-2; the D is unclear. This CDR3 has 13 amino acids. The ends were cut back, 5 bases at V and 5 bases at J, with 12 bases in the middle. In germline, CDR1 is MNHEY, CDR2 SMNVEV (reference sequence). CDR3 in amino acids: CASSPGPMYGYTF. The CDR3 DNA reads TGTGCCAGCAGTCCCGGCCCGATGTATGGCTACACCTTC.

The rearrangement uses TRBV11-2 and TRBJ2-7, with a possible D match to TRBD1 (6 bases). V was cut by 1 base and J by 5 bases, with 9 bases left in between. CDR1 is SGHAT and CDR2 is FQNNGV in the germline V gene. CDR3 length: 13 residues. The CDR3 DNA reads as TGTGCCAGCAGCTTAGCCAGGGGTAACGAGCAGTACTTC. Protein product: CASSLARGNEQYF.

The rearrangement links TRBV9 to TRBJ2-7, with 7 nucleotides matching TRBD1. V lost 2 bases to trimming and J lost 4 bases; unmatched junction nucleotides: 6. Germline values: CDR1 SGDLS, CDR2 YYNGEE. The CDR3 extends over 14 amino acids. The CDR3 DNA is TGTGCCAGCAGCGTCGCCGGGACAGAATACGAGCAGTACTTC. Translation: CASSVAGTEYEQYF.

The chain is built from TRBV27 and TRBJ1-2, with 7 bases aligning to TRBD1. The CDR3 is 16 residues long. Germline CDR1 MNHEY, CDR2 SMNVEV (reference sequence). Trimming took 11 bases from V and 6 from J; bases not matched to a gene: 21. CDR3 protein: CASKRGGGSPLDGYTF. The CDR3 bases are TGTGCCTCCAAGCGGGGAGGGGGCTCACCACTGGATGGCTACACCTTC.

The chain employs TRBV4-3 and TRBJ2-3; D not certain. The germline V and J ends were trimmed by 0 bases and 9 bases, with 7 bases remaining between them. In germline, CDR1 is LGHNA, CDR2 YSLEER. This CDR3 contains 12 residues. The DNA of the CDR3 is TGCGCCAGCAGCCAAGACAGAGAAACGCAGTATTTT. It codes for CASSQDRETQYF.